This T cell receptor (beta chain) was identified in a study of regulatory T cells in long-lasting Graves disease. General study points: Patients whose Graves' disease persisted exhibited lower TCR diversity than those newly diagnosed.

This clonotype was observed many times. Its antigen is unknown. Time point noted: newly diagnosed GD, antithyroid drugs for less than 3 months. PBMCs were the source of the RNA used for TCR sequencing. CDR3-region Arm-PCR and iRepertoire HTBI primers produced the TCR beta libraries. Per the authors' pipeline: Taken together, the samples had 55 to 70 TRBV and 14 TRBJ segments identified. TCRdb re-called the multiplex PCR reads through MiXCR, storing one row per CDR3 protein. In this record, the V and J calls reflect TCRdb's handling and not the investigators' own analysis. The sample includes fewer than 500,000 distinct CDR3 sequences, about 17% of them seen just once. The V segment lost 6 bases and the J segment 0 bases; nucleotides outside the gene matches: 8. From germline, CDR1 is DFQATT and CDR2 SNEGSKA (reference sequence). The length of the CDR3 is 14 residues. These sequences were also reported in another study, on T cells in Graves' hyperthyroidism and ophthalmopathy. Turning to that study: Researchers report that a 13 V-J model separated ophthalmopathy from stable hyperthyroidism.

The TCR comes from a man aged 35 to 55 with Graves disease. The source was peripheral blood mononuclear cells (PBMCs), collected at new diagnosis, from a patient treated with antithyroid drugs. V gene TRBV20-1 combines with J gene TRBJ2-7; 7 nucleotides match TRBD1. The CDR3 loop is CSAIDRVFSYEQYF. The CDR3 region has the DNA TGCAGTGCGATTGACAGGGTATTCTCCTACGAGCAGTACTTC.